This TCR beta chain was sequenced during a study of blood T cell repertoires in COVID-19. The overall study: Acute and convalescent COVID-19 samples came from the United States, Italy and Spain.

Some clones are missing from TCRdb's copy, which holds only in-frame ones; the method was immunoSEQ multiplex PCR. The sample has approximately 220,000 clones; 70% to 90% are singletons. Participants spanned ages about 18 to 90 years and resided in roughly 26 US areas. This CDR3 comprises 16 residues. Trimming shortened V by 5 bases and J by 1 base, and 17 bases separated the two germline ends. The germline V gene has CDR1 LNHDA and CDR2 SQIVND (reference sequence). Sequenced sample: PBMCs or T cells enriched from blood (not recorded which). This TCR derives from a woman aged 40 to 50 with acute COVID-19. The chain carries TRBV19 and TRBJ1-1; D not certain. CDR3 protein: CASSALTNSGNTEAFF. In DNA form, the CDR3 reads TGTGCCAGTAGTGCCCTCACGAACTCGGGGAACACTGAAGCTTTCTTT.